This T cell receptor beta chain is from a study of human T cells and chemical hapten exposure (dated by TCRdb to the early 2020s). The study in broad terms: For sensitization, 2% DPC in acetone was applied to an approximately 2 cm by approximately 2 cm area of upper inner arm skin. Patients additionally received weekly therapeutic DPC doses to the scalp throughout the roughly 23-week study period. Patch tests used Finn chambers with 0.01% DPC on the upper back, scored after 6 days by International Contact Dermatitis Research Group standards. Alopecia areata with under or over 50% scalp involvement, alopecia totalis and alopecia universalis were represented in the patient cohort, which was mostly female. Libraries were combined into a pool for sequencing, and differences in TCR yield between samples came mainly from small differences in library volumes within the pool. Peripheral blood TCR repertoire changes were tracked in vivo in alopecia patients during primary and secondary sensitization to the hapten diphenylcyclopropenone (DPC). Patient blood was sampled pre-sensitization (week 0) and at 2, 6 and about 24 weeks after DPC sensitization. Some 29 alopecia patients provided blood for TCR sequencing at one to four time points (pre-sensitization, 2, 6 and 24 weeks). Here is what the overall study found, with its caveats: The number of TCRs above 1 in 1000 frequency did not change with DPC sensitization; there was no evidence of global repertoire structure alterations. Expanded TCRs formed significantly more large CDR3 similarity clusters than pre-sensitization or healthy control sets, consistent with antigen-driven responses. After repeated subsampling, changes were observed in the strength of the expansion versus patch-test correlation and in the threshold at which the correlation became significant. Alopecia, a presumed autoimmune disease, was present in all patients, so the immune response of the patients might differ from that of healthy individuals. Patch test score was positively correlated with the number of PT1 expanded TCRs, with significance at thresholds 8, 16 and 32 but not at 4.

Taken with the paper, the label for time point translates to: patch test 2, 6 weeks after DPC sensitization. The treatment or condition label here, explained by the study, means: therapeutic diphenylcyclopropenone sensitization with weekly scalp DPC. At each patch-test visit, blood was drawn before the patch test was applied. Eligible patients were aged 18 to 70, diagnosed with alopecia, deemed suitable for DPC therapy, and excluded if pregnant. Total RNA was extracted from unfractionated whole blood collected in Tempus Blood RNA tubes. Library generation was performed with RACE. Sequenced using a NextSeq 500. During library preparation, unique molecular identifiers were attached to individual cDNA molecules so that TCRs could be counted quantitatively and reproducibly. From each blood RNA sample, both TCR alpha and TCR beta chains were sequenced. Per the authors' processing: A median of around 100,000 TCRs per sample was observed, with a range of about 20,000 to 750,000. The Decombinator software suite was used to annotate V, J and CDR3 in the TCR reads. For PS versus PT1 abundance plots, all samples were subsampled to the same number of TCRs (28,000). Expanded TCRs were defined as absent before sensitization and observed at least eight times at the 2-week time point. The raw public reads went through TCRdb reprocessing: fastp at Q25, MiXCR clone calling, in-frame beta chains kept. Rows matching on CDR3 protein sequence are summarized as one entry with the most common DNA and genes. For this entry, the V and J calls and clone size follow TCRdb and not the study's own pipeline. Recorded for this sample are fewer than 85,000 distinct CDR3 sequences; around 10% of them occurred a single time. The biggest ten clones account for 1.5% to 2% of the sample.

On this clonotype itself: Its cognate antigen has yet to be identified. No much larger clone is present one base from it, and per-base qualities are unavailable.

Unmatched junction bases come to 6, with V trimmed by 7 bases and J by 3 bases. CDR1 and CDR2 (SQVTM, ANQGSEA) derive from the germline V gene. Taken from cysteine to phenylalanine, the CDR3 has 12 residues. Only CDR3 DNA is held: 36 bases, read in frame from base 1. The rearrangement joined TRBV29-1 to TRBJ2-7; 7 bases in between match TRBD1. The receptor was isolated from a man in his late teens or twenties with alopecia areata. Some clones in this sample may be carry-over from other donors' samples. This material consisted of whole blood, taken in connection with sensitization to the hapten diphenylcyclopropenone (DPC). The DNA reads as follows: TGCAGCGCCGGAGCAGGGGGCTACGAGCAGTACTTC. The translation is CSAGAGGYEQYF.